The T cell receptor beta chain described here comes from a study of beta chain features in type 1 diabetes (dated by TCRdb to 2016 to 2019). In terms of the full investigation: No differences in mean age, gender distribution, total cell number or subset yield were found between patients and healthy donors. In the study, recently diagnosed type 1 diabetes patients and matched healthy donors were compared on the TCRB repertoires of their sorted circulating CD4+ T cell subsets. A total of about 110,000,000 sorted cells were examined across all samples, and a strong correlation was observed between cell number per subset and RNA yield. Regulatory and stem cell-like memory subsets were isolated from only 8 patients and about 8 healthy donors, whereas naive and central memory subsets came from all 30 or so donors.

From the cysteine up to the phenylalanine, the CDR3 has a length of 16 residues. The CDR3 DNA has 48 bases and is translated from base 1. Trimming leaves V shorter by 1 base and J shorter by 3 bases, with the junction holding 7 bases beyond the gene matches. CDR1 is given as MDHEN and CDR2 as SYDVKM, both from the germline V gene. Each donor gave one peripheral blood draw, averaging approximately 120 mL, which was collected into heparinised tubes. A BD FACSAria II and a panel including CD45RO, CCR7, CD25, CD127, CD95 and CD27 were used to sort naive, central memory, regulatory and stem cell-like memory CD4+ T cells. A purity above 98% was achieved for all sorted populations. PBMCs were separated immediately by Lymphoprep density gradient centrifugation and were stained directly, without being cultured. Samples were stained and sorted in pairs, with one healthy donor and one patient per experiment, so that batch effects were minimized.

Beyond this particular receptor, the publication reports: HLA sub-analyses involved small numbers of individuals, so any influence of HLA type on TCRB rearrangement remained unresolved. The naive, central memory and regulatory TCRB repertoires appeared to resemble one another more closely among patients than among healthy donors. A moderate but significant shortening of TCRB CDR3 length was observed in type 1 diabetes patients in all four CD4+ subsets. PCR may preferentially amplify shorter templates, but because patient and control samples were amplified and corrected together, any resulting skew would affect both groups equally. At VDJ recombination sites, patients with type 1 diabetes made fewer insertions and deleted more nucleotides, a pattern implying thymic rearrangement abnormalities. Because cDNA was sequenced instead of genomic DNA, activated cells with high expression could be over-represented, although the groups did not differ in activation or CD3 levels.

A note on this clone: Its specific antigen is unknown. The sample holds no much larger clone one base away, and base qualities are not on file.

All of the isolated RNA was reverse transcribed with the High Capacity cDNA Reverse Transcription Kit, so expressed TCRB transcripts were sequenced. Deep immunoSEQ sequencing was applied to naive, central memory and regulatory T cell samples, giving an average of around 3.8 million total reads per sample. Sorted cells were lysed in RLT buffer and RNA was extracted with DNase-treated RNeasy Micro or Mini kits, depending on cell number. To prevent cross-contamination, each cell subset was processed individually, whereas patient and healthy donor samples were processed jointly. The immunoSEQ multiplex PCR was used to amplify TCRB sequences from cDNA, yielding 87-bp fragments that span the CDR3 region. Amplicons were sequenced on the Illumina HiSeq platform. Regarding the original processing steps: PCR bias was computationally corrected using synthetic template baselines, reads within Hamming distance 2 were collapsed, and singletons that could not be merged were discarded. Reads were aligned against IMGT to assign V, D and J genes, CDR3 length and insertions or deletions at six rearrangement sites. Clonotype counts were normalized to sorted cell number within each subset before computing true diversity and Gini coefficients with the tcR R package. Repertoire sharing was quantified using the overlap coefficient calculated on TCRB nucleotide sequences. What TCRdb holds here is the immuneACCESS table cut down to in-frame rearrangements. Part of the clones is not present; checked against another copy, under half of the missing clones reflect an unresolved V gene, and the others are unexplained. V and J calls and clone size are those listed in that table; D and trimming were worked out from the DNA. The sample records under 300,000 clones, about 25% of which are singletons. Under 5% of the sample is taken by the ten largest.

This TCR was sampled from a man aged 25 to 40 in good health. The sequenced sample consisted of central memory CD4+ T cells from blood. Here the chain combines TRBV28 and TRBJ1-1; 8 of the junction bases match TRBD1. The encoded CDR3 is CASSLSDRGRYTEAFF. The sequence in DNA is TGTGCCAGCAGTTTATCTGACAGGGGCCGGTACACTGAAGCTTTCTTT.